This T cell receptor beta chain originates from a study of CD8+ T cells in alopecia areata. Study information: Those patients who were treated received oral tofacitinib, which was given at 5 to 10 mg twice daily for moderate-to-severe alopecia areata. Study results and caveats: Sequence data from scalp samples additionally include resident alphabeta T cells of normal skin.

Trimming stripped 0 bases from V and 10 bases from J, with 10 bases between. CDR3 size: 13 residues. Germline CDR1 and CDR2: LGHNA and YNFKEQ. After isolation, RNA underwent reverse transcription to generate cDNA as the sequencing template. Some clones are missing from TCRdb's copy, which holds only in-frame ones; the method was immunoSEQ multiplex PCR. There are approximately 63,000 clones in the sample; roughly 60% occur only once, and approximately 17% lies in the top ten. In regard to this clone: The antigen remains undetermined.

The sequence was obtained from a human donor with alopecia areata. The sequences come from CD8+ T cells sorted from blood, collected at week 0. This sequence joins TRBV4-2 and TRBJ2-1, with no clear D. CDR3 protein: CASSQDREYEQFF. For the CDR3, the DNA is TGTGCCAGCAGCCAAGATCGTGAGTACGAGCAGTTCTTC.